Shown below are 23 T cell receptor beta chains from a single sample sequenced in a study of chronic HIV infection and antiretroviral therapy (dated by TCRdb to about 2015). Libraries were prepared through 5' RACE. Sequencing used an Illumina MiSeq. TCRdb ran its own pipeline on the public reads, namely fastp trimming at Q25 and MiXCR clone calling, and kept in-frame beta chains. Every CDR3 protein is listed once, alongside the most common genes and DNA of its rows. The sample data list about 48,000 distinct CDR3 sequences, and about 19% of these were observed just once. The leading ten clones occupy over 2.5% of the sample. Sequenced input: peripheral blood. The receptors stem from an adult who had HIV and had not received antiretroviral therapy, or was an uninfected healthy control (not recorded which).

The chain joins TRBV28 to TRBJ1-1; D is ambiguous. Germline V CDR1 and CDR2: MDHEN, SYDVKM. V was pared by 3 bases and J by 1 base, with 6 bases between. The CDR3 length is 13 residues. Written as DNA, the CDR3 is TGTGCCAGCAGTTTGGTACGGAACACTGAAGCTTTCTTT. The encoded protein is CASSLVRNTEAFF.

This clonotype was seen only a few times. The chain combines TRBV6-1 with TRBJ2-7; TRBD1 agrees at 9 bases. The CDR3 is 17 residues long. With 0 bases clipped from V and 5 bases from J, the junction kept 11 bases outside the gene matches. Germline values: CDR1 MNHNS, CDR2 SASEGT. CDR3 nucleotides: TGTGCCAGCAGTGAAGCCTACCGAGTCAGGACAGGGGACGAGCAGTACTTC. Its translation: CASSEAYRVRTGDEQYF.

The genes are TRBV6-1 and TRBJ2-1, with a weak D call TRBD2 (5 bases). V was pared by 4 bases and J by 9 bases, with 16 bases between. This CDR3 is built from 14 residues. Germline loops: CDR1 MNHNS, CDR2 SASEGT. The CDR3 spells CASSGQAGGLEQFF. Written as DNA, the CDR3 is TGTGCCAGCAGTGGACAAGCCGGAGGTCTTGAGCAGTTCTTC.

The chain employs TRBV27 and TRBJ2-7; tentative D call: TRBD2 (6 bases). From germline, CDR1 is MNHEY and CDR2 SMNVEV (reference sequence). The CDR3 is 13 residues long. The V gene lost 3 bases and the J gene lost 2 bases, with 8 bases spanning the gap. The CDR3 DNA reads as TGTGCCAGCAGTTTTCGGGGGACCTACGAGCAGTACTTC. As protein: CASSFRGTYEQYF.

The rearrangement joins TRBV11-2 to TRBJ2-5; possibly TRBD2 for D (5 bases). CDR3 length: 12 residues. The V and J ends lost 0 bases and 7 bases respectively, with 6 bases between them. In germline, CDR1 is SGHAT, CDR2 FQNNGV. CDR3 loop: CASSLDRGTQYF. As DNA, the CDR3 is TGTGCCAGCAGCTTAGATCGGGGGACCCAGTACTTC.

The chain couples TRBV11-2 to TRBJ1-2; 8 nucleotides match TRBD1. The CDR3 extends over 15 amino acids. J gave up 2 bases and V 5 bases, and 7 bases lay outside the gene matches. Germline-derived CDR1 and CDR2 are SGHAT and FQNNGV. CDR3 in DNA: TGTGCCAGCAGCCCGTGGACAGGGCCCAACTATGGCTACACCTTC. This encodes CASSPWTGPNYGYTF.

This chain links TRBV28 with TRBJ2-5; 9 nucleotides line up with TRBD1. CDR1 is MDHEN, CDR2 SYDVKM, per germline. The J segment lost 3 bases and the V segment lost 6 bases, leaving 11 bases of the junction unmatched. This CDR3 has 16 amino acids. CDR3 nucleotides: TGTGCCAGCAGCTCCCCCCGGGACAGGGAGAAAGAGACCCAGTACTTC. Protein product: CASSSPRDREKETQYF. The complete variable domain, with remaining parts taken from reference TRBV28 and TRBJ2-5, reads DVKVTQSSRYLVKRTGEKVFLECVQDMDHENMFWYRQDPGLGLRLIYFSYDVKMKEKGDIPEGYSVSREKKERFSLILESASTNQTSMYLCASSSPRDREKETQYFGPGTRLLVL.

This clonotype was seen more than once but under ten times. The gene calls are TRBV27 and TRBJ1-1; 7 bases line up with TRBD1. Germline V lookup: CDR1 MNHEY, CDR2 SMNVEV (reference sequence). The junction had 3 bases not matched to a gene; V was cut back by 1 base and J by 1 base. There are 15 residues in the CDR3. Here the CDR3 DNA reads TGTGCCAGCAGTTTATTGCCAGGGGGGAACACTGAAGCTTTCTTT. It yields the protein CASSLLPGGNTEAFF.

The chain carries TRBV7-8 and TRBJ2-3, with D uncertain. Trimming pared 2 bases from V and 3 bases from J, leaving 9 bases between. Germline assignment: CDR1 SGHVS and CDR2 FQNEAQ. The CDR3 runs to 14 residues. DNA for the CDR3: TGTGCCAGCAGCTTATCGCCGGTTACAGATACGCAGTATTTT. Translation gives CASSLSPVTDTQYF.

This chain links TRBV20-1 with TRBJ1-2; 7 nucleotides match TRBD1. J lost 5 bases, V lost 1 base, and 4 bases had no gene match. CDR1 and CDR2 from the germline V gene are DFQATT and SNEGSKA (reference sequence). CDR3 length: 13 residues. The CDR3 DNA follows: TGCAGTGCTAGAGGGGACAGTGCTTATGGCTACACCTTC. Encoded protein: CSARGDSAYGYTF.

The DNA of the CDR3 is TGTGCCAGCAGCTTAGTCCGGGACAGCATGGAAAAACTGTTTTTT. Translation gives CASSLVRDSMEKLFF. This chain uses TRBV7-9 with TRBJ1-4; the match to TRBD1 covers 7 bases. This CDR3 contains 15 residues. J lost 8 bases, V lost 1 base, and 7 bases had no gene match. Looked up from germline, CDR1 is SEHNR and CDR2 is FQNEAQ (reference sequence).

This sequence joins TRBV6-5 and TRBJ2-1; the D is unclear. Trimming took 4 bases from V and 9 from J, leaving 16 bases between them. The germline CDR1 and CDR2 sequences are MNHEY and SVGAGI. This CDR3 is built from 14 residues. CDR3 sequence (DNA): TGTGCCAGCAGTTCCCGGACCCAAAGGAGTGAGCAGTTCTTC. Translated: CASSSRTQRSEQFF.

The chain couples TRBV6-2 or TRBV6-3 to TRBJ2-7; 11 bases fit TRBD2. The junction had 0 bases not matched to a gene; V was cut back by 6 bases and J by 2 bases. The germline V gene encodes CDR1 MNHEY and CDR2 SVGEGT. The CDR3 loop spans 13 amino acids. This CDR3 reads CASRLAGAYEQYF. DNA of the CDR3: TGTGCCAGCAGACTAGCGGGAGCCTACGAGCAGTACTTC.

The chain couples TRBV15 to TRBJ1-5, with D tentatively TRBD1 (6 bases). The germline V gene has CDR1 LNHNV and CDR2 YYDKDF (reference sequence). The CDR3 extends over 15 amino acids. V lost 0 bases to trimming and J lost 3 bases, with 9 bases between them. For the CDR3, the DNA is TGTGCCACCAGCAGAGATCAGGGGCTCAATCAGCCCCAGCATTTT. It yields the protein CATSRDQGLNQPQHF.

The chain carries TRBV10-3 and TRBJ2-3; no clear D gene. CDR1 ENHRY and CDR2 SYGVKD come from the germline V gene. This CDR3 comprises 13 residues. V shed 7 bases and J shed 2 bases, with 10 bases lying between them. The DNA of the CDR3 is TGTGCCATCAATGGAGAGTTCACAGATACGCAGTATTTT. This encodes CAINGEFTDTQYF.

The CDR3 region is CASSRAPGNEQFF. The DNA for the CDR3 is TGTGCCAGCAGTCGGGCCCCTGGCAATGAGCAGTTCTTC. The genes are TRBV2 and TRBJ2-1; no firm D call. Germline-derived CDR1 and CDR2 are SNHLY and FYNNEI. Trimming pared 5 bases from V and 6 bases from J, leaving 11 bases between. CDR3 length equals 13 residues.

This sequence joins TRBV10-3 and TRBJ2-1; no definite D call. V lost 0 bases to trimming and J lost 6 bases, with 3 bases between them. Germline-derived CDR1 and CDR2 are ENHRY and SYGVKD. The CDR3 totals 12 residues. The CDR3 nucleotides are TGTGCCATCAGTGAGTCGGGCAATGAGCAGTTCTTC. Its protein is CAISESGNEQFF.

This clonotype came up a few times. V usage is TRBV28 and J usage is TRBJ2-7; D gene ambiguous. Trimming cost V 0 bases and J 0 bases, with 9 bases left between them. This CDR3 region has 15 residues. Germline values: CDR1 MDHEN, CDR2 SYDVKM. The CDR3, as DNA: TGTGCCAGCAGTTTATGGCCAGGCGGCTCCTACGAGCAGTACTTC. It encodes CASSLWPGGSYEQYF.

This clonotype has more than one count but fewer than ten. The J gene is TRBJ2-7, the V gene TRBV28, with TRBD2 matching 14 bases. The trim removed 4 bases at V and 6 bases at J, leaving 8 bases unmatched. The CDR3 has 16 residues. Germline V gene lookup returns CDR1 MDHEN and CDR2 SYDVKM. CDR3 nucleotide sequence: TGTGCCAGCAGTTCCGGGACTAGCGGGAGTTACGGCGAGCAGTACTTC. It yields the protein CASSSGTSGSYGEQYF. The full variable domain, its missing parts supplied by reference TRBV28 and TRBJ2-7, is DVKVTQSSRYLVKRTGEKVFLECVQDMDHENMFWYRQDPGLGLRLIYFSYDVKMKEKGDIPEGYSVSREKKERFSLILESASTNQTSMYLCASSSGTSGSYGEQYFGPGTRLTVT.

This chain uses TRBV6-1 with TRBJ2-1; D is ambiguous. Germline values: CDR1 MNHNS, CDR2 SASEGT. The CDR3 extends over 13 amino acids. The V gene lost 7 bases and the J gene lost 0 bases, with 7 bases spanning the gap. CDR3 nucleotide sequence: TGTGCCAGCAAATCGAGCTCCTACAATGAGCAGTTCTTC. This encodes CASKSSSYNEQFF.

This clonotype was observed a few times. The chain has TRBV2 and TRBJ2-1; 8 nucleotides match TRBD2. Germline V gene data show CDR1 as SNHLY and CDR2 as FYNNEI. V lost 6 bases, J lost 5 bases, and 12 bases stayed unmatched. The CDR3 has 16 amino acids. The CDR3 protein is CASRTPGLVANNEQFF. The DNA of the CDR3 is TGTGCCAGCAGGACCCCGGGACTAGTGGCGAACAATGAGCAGTTCTTC.

The chain recombines TRBV28 with TRBJ2-3; 7 positions agree with TRBD2. This CDR3 spans 15 amino acids. In germline, CDR1 is MDHEN, CDR2 SYDVKM. The J segment lost 4 bases and the V segment lost 1 base, leaving 5 bases of the junction unmatched. CDR3: CASSLSGRGADTQYF. The CDR3 coding sequence is TGTGCCAGCAGTTTATCGGGCCGGGGGGCAGATACGCAGTATTTT. Supplemented by reference TRBV28 and TRBJ2-3, the full variable domain reads DVKVTQSSRYLVKRTGEKVFLECVQDMDHENMFWYRQDPGLGLRLIYFSYDVKMKEKGDIPEGYSVSREKKERFSLILESASTNQTSMYLCASSLSGRGADTQYFGPGTRLTVL.

The V and J genes are TRBV7-3 and TRBJ2-7; D assignment may be TRBD1 or TRBD2 (6 bases each). Germline assignment: CDR1 SGHTA and CDR2 FQGTGA. This CDR3 spans 14 amino acids. The V end was cut by 3 bases, the J end by 3 bases, with 12 bases between. The CDR3 spells CASSFGGGSYEQYF. The CDR3 nucleotides read TGTGCCAGCAGCTTCGGAGGGGGAAGCTACGAGCAGTACTTC.